This T cell receptor beta chain was sequenced during a study of blood T cell repertoires in COVID-19. About the research overall: The study drew acute and convalescent COVID-19 samples from the United States, Italy and Spain. PBMCs, B-cell-depleted T cells, or T cells provided the cDNA or gDNA that made up the material.

This CDR3 region has 15 residues. CDR1 and CDR2 (germline): LNHNV, YYDKDF (reference sequence). Trimming removed 0 bases at V and 4 bases at J, with 10 bases between. Authors' processing steps: Using reference gene primer amplification, nucleated cell counts were estimated. Sequencing was performed with immunoSEQ multiplex PCR; in TCRdb, only in-frame clones are kept and a portion is missing. Clonal size and the V and J genes are those of that table, whereas D and trimming came from the DNA. The data contain 150,000 or so clones, approximately 82% of them singletons. This sequence was found in a human donor with acute or convalescent COVID-19. The donor label of this sample is uncertain. The genes are TRBV15 and TRBJ1-3; no reliable D call. Input material: peripheral blood. The CDR3 nucleotides are TGTGCCACCAGCAGAGAGATGGCGGAGGGAAACACCATATATTTT. It codes for CATSREMAEGNTIYF.